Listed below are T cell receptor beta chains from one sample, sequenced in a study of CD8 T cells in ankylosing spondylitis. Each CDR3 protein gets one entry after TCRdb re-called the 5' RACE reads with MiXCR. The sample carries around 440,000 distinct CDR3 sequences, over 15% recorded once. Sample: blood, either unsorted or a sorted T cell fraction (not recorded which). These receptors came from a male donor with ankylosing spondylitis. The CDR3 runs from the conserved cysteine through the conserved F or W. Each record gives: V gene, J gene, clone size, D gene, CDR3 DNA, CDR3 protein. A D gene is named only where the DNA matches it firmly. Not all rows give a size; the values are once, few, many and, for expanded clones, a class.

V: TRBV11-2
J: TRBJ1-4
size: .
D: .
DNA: TGTGCCAGCAGCTTAGACCCCAAGGGGTCTAATGAAAAACTGTTTTTT
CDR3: CASSLDPKGSNEKLFF

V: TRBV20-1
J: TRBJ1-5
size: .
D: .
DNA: TGCAGTGCTAGGAGAGGGGGAAGCAATCAGCCCCAGCATTTT
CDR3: CSARRGGSNQPQHF

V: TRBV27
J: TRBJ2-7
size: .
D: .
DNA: TGTGCCCTCGGGAGTTACGAGCAGTACTTC
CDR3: CALGSYEQYF

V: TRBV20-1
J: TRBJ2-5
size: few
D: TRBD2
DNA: TGCAGTGCTAGAGGGACTAGCGGGAGGGCCCTCCAAGAGACCCAGTACTTC
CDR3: CSARGTSGRALQETQYF

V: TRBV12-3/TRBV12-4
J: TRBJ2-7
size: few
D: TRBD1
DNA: TGTGCCAGCAGTTTTCGGGGGACAGGGCCCGCCTACGAGCAGTACTTC
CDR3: CASSFRGTGPAYEQYF

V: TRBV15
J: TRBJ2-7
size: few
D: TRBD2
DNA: TGTGCCACCAGCCTGAAGACTAGCGGGAGAGCCGAGCAGTACTTC
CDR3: CATSLKTSGRAEQYF

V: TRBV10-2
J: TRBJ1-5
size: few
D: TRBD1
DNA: TGCGCCAGGACTGGGGACAGGGGGCTGGGCAATCAGCCCCAGCATTTT
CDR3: CARTGDRGLGNQPQHF

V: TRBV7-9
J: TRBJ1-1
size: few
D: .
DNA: TGTGCCAGCAGCTCTAAGACTGAAGCTTTCTTT
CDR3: CASSSKTEAFF

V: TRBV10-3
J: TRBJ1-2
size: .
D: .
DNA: TGTGCCATCAGATTATCTGAATCCGCGGGCTACACCTTC
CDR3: CAIRLSESAGYTF

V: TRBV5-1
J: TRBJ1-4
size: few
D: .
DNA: TGCGCCAGCAGGACGGGGTCTAATGAAAAACTGTTTTTT
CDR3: CASRTGSNEKLFF

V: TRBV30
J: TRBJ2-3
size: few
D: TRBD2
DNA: TGTGCCTGGAGCCTGGGATTACCGGGACTAGCGGGGAGTTCAGATACGCAGTATTTT
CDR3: CAWSLGLPGLAGSSDTQYF

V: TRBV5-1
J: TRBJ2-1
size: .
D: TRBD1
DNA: TGCGCCAGCAGCTTGGCCACTACAGGGGGCAATGAGCAGTTCTTC
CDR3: CASSLATTGGNEQFF

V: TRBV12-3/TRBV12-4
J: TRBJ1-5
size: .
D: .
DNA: TGTGCCAGCAGTTTAGAGTCAGGGTTGAGGCAGCCCCAGCATTTT
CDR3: CASSLESGLRQPQHF